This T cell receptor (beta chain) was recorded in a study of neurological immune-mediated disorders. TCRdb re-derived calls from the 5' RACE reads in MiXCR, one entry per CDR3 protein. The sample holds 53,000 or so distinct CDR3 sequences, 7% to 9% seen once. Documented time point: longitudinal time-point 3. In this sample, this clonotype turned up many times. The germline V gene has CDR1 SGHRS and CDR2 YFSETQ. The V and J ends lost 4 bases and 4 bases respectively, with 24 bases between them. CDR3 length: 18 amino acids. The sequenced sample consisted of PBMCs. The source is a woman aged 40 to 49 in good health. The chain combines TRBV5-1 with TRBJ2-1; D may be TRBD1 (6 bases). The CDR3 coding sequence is TGCGCCAGCAGCCAAAGCATCCCCCCAGGGGCGCAATACAATGAGCAGTTCTTC. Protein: CASSQSIPPGAQYNEQFF. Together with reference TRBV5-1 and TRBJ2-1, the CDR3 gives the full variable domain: KAGVTQTPRYLIKTRGQQVTLSCSPISGHRSVSWYQQTPGQGLQFLFEYFSETQRNKGNFPGRFSGRQFSNSRSEMNVSTLELGDSALYLCASSQSIPPGAQYNEQFFGPGTRLTVL.